The 14 T cell receptor beta chains below all came from one sample that was sequenced in a study of cytomegalovirus exposure and HLA in healthy donors. The study ran its PCR with 60 Vbeta and 13 Jbeta primers. Generated by immunoSEQ multiplex PCR, the TCRdb table keeps only in-frame clones and is missing some. The sample holds approximately 110,000 clones. The source material was PBMCs. Receptor source: a man aged 50 to 59 in good health and CMV-seronegative.

The chain links TRBV30 to TRBJ1-2; D remains ambiguous. The CDR3 runs to 14 residues. V lost 0 bases, J lost 8 bases, and 16 bases lay in between. Germline V gene data show CDR1 as GTSNPN and CDR2 as SVGIG (reference sequence). The CDR3 region is CAWSVNRGTGGYTF. The CDR3 nucleotides are TGTGCCTGGAGTGTCAACCGGGGAACGGGGGGCTACACCTTC.

V gene TRBV11-2 combines with J gene TRBJ2-7; tentatively, D is TRBD1 (5 bases). This CDR3 is 15 amino acids long. Germline V lookup: CDR1 SGHAT, CDR2 FQNNGV. V was cut by 5 bases and J by 1 base, with 15 bases left in between. The DNA of the CDR3 is TGTGCCAGCAGCCGTAACAGGAGCCCGTCCTACGAGCAGTACTTC. This sequence encodes CASSRNRSPSYEQYF.

CDR3 region: CASSYRDRGLGEQYF. CDR3 nucleotide sequence: TGTGCCAGCAGTTACCGGGACAGGGGGCTTGGGGAGCAGTACTTC. The chain has TRBV6-6 and TRBJ2-7, with 12 bases fitting TRBD1. This CDR3 region has 15 residues. The J segment lost 7 bases and the V segment lost 2 bases, leaving 6 bases of the junction unmatched. Germline V CDR1 and CDR2: MNHNY, SVGAGI (reference sequence).

This rearrangement joins TRBV11-3 to TRBJ2-7; 7 bases map to TRBD1. The CDR3 consists of 13 residues. Trimming removed 4 bases from V and 4 bases from J; junction bases left unmatched: 4. Per germline, CDR1 SGHNT and CDR2 YENEEA. The CDR3 bases are TGTGCCAGCAGCTACAGGGGCGAATACGAGCAGTACTTC. Translating gives CASSYRGEYEQYF.

V usage is TRBV27 and J usage is TRBJ2-5, with 12 bases lining up with TRBD2. With V trimmed by 6 bases and J by 0 bases, 5 bases remained unmatched. The CDR3 length is 16 residues. Looked up from germline, CDR1 is MNHEY and CDR2 is SMNVEV (reference sequence). The CDR3 region is CASRNRTSGNQETQYF. The CDR3 DNA reads as TGTGCCAGCAGGAACCGGACTAGCGGGAACCAAGAGACCCAGTACTTC.

CDR3 protein: CASSLLISGGLSPLHF. The DNA of the CDR3 is TGTGCCAGCTCACTCTTGATTTCGGGGGGCTTATCACCCCTCCACTTT. The rearrangement joins TRBV18 to TRBJ1-6; a possible D gene is TRBD1 (6 bases). The CDR3 has 16 amino acids. Trimming pared 4 bases from V and 10 bases from J, leaving 20 bases between. Germline V gene lookup returns CDR1 KGHSH and CDR2 LQKENI.

V and J are TRBV5-1 and TRBJ1-5; D might be TRBD1 (5 bases). The V end was cut by 2 bases, the J end by 6 bases, with 12 bases between. The germline CDR1 and CDR2 sequences are SGHRS and YFSETQ. The CDR3 has 14 amino acids. CDR3 DNA sequence: TGCGCCAGCAGCTTCACAGGAGACGGTCAGCCCCAGCATTTT. It is translated as CASSFTGDGQPQHF.

The gene calls are TRBV4-2 and TRBJ2-5; D is unresolved. Trimming stripped 1 base from V and 0 bases from J, with 12 bases between. Germline CDR1 LGHNA, CDR2 YNFKEQ. CDR3 size: 16 residues. The CDR3, as DNA: TGTGCCAGCAGCCAAGGTGGGTCGGGTGACCAAGAGACCCAGTACTTC. Translating gives CASSQGGSGDQETQYF.

The chain is built from TRBV27 and TRBJ1-2; D gene unclear. CDR1 and CDR2 from the germline V gene are MNHEY and SMNVEV (reference sequence). V was shortened by 3 bases and J by 4 bases, with 9 bases between the two germline ends. The CDR3 spans 13 residues. The CDR3 DNA reads TGTGCCAGCAGTTTTCGAGAGGGCTATGGCTACACCTTC. Its translation: CASSFREGYGYTF.

The chain combines TRBV28 with TRBJ1-6; 10 bases are a match to TRBD1. Germline trimming cut 7 bases from V and 13 bases from J; bases unmatched to any gene: 7. The CDR3 runs 13 residues. From germline, CDR1 is MDHEN and CDR2 SYDVKM. CDR3 protein: CASTDRGSGPLHF. DNA for the CDR3: TGTGCCAGCACGGACAGGGGGTCAGGGCCCCTCCACTTT.

The genes are TRBV4-2 and TRBJ2-7; possible D gene TRBD2, 6 bases. Germline values: CDR1 LGHNA, CDR2 YNFKEQ. The V end was cut by 0 bases, the J end by 1 base, with 13 bases between. There are 16 residues in the CDR3. CDR3 DNA sequence: TGTGCCAGCAGCCAAGAAGCCGGGACTGCGTCCTACGAGCAGTACTTC. Its translation: CASSQEAGTASYEQYF.

The CDR3: CASSQRQGSYGYTF. DNA of the CDR3: TGTGCCAGCAGCCAGCGACAGGGTTCCTATGGCTACACCTTC. The chain has TRBV5-6 and TRBJ1-2; TRBD1 matches at 7 bases. J gave up 4 bases and V 4 bases, and 7 bases lay outside the gene matches. CDR3 length equals 14 residues. CDR1 is SGHDT, CDR2 YYEEEE, per germline.

The rearrangement links TRBV4-1 to TRBJ1-1; D may be TRBD1 (5 bases). Germline CDR1 is MGHRA and CDR2 is YSYEKL. V was pared by 5 bases and J by 0 bases, with 13 bases between. The CDR3 spans 15 residues. The CDR3 region has the DNA TGCGCCAGCAGCTCAACAGGCAAGATGAACACTGAAGCTTTCTTT. Translated: CASSSTGKMNTEAFF.

The chain links TRBV5-4 to TRBJ2-1; no clear D gene. Germline V gives CDR1 SGHNT, CDR2 YYREEE (reference sequence). This CDR3 comprises 14 residues. V was pared by 0 bases and J by 5 bases, with 9 bases between. CDR3 bases: TGTGCCAGCAGCTTGGATGGTCTAAACAATGAGCAGTTCTTC. Encoded protein: CASSLDGLNNEQFF.